This T cell receptor (beta chain) was sequenced in a study of cytotoxic CD8 clonotypes in ibrutinib-treated CLL. Study background: When averaged across all of the samples, the counts came to approximately 280,000 productive templates and 85,000 to 95,000 productive rearrangements.

Overall study results and limits: While tracking circulating CD8+ T-cell counts, baseline clonality exceeded that of age-matched healthy donors.

The protocol was immunoSEQ multiplex PCR, while the TCRdb copy is restricted to in-frame clones and leaves out a portion. Among roughly 190,000 clones, roughly 72% were seen once, and the ten largest hold around 15%. Points on this clone: Its antigen is undetermined.

The TCR beta libraries used about 2 micrograms of genomic DNA that came from cryopreserved PBMCs. CDR1 and CDR2 from the germline V gene are MNHEY and SMNVEV (reference sequence). Between the trimmed V and J ends, which lost 2 bases and 3 bases, there was a span of 10 bases. The CDR3 extends over 14 amino acids. The gene calls are TRBV27 and TRBJ1-1, with D possibly matching TRBD1 (6 bases). This TCR was sampled from a human donor with chronic lymphocytic leukemia. Sequencing used PBMCs, obtained after 24 months of ibrutinib treatment. This CDR3 is CASSLGGRDTEAFF. The CDR3 coding sequence is TGTGCCAGCAGTTTAGGGGGCAGGGACACTGAAGCTTTCTTT.